This T cell receptor (beta chain) was sequenced during a study of shared clonotypes between healthy human individuals. Study as a whole: The donor group consisted of a couple of women and a few men, aged 18 to 49. Three plates each covered CD4 naive and memory; CD8 naive two, CD8 memory one.

CD45RA+ naive and CD45RA-negative memory subsets were separated from CD4+ cells. Clones were sequenced by immunoSEQ multiplex PCR, and TCRdb holds only the in-frame ones, with some missing. The data hold roughly 220,000 clones, with 60% to 70% observed a single time. The sequence came from a man in his thirties or forties in good health. Material: memory CD4+ T cells sorted from blood. Subset noted: CD45RA-negative fraction.

In DNA form, the CDR3 reads TGCGCCAGCAGCCCAAGGCGGACTAGCTCCTACAATGAGCAGTTCTTC. Amino acid sequence: CASSPRRTSSYNEQFF. The chain links TRBV5-1 to TRBJ2-1, with TRBD2 identical over 7 bases. V shed 4 bases and J 0 bases; nucleotides not matched to a gene: 7. Per germline, CDR1 SGHRS and CDR2 YFSETQ. This CDR3 comprises 16 residues.